The 16 T cell receptor beta chains below come from one sample, sequenced in a study of control samples from healthy donors and cancer patients. Method: immunoSEQ multiplex PCR; TCRdb's copy keeps in-frame clones and lacks some. The sample includes 150,000 to 200,000 clones, 91% seen only once; the top ten take roughly 1.6%. Sequencing was done on a sample of blood. The receptor set was obtained from a woman aged 25-40 years in good health.

This chain joins TRBV19 and TRBJ2-1; D call uncertain. The CDR3 has 13 residues. V lost 7 bases and J 3 bases, leaving 10 bases between the germline ends. Germline V gene data show CDR1 as LNHDA and CDR2 as SQIVND (reference sequence). The CDR3 DNA reads TGTGCCAGTACTAGTGGGATCTACAATGAGCAGTTCTTC. Protein product: CASTSGIYNEQFF.

The J gene is TRBJ1-1, the V gene TRBV19, with 8 bases matching TRBD1. The CDR3 runs 14 residues. The V gene end was trimmed by 9 bases and the J gene end by 0 bases; junction bases not matched to a gene: 6. Germline V gives CDR1 LNHDA, CDR2 SQIVND (reference sequence). The CDR3 DNA sequence: TGTGCCAGCACCCCGGGACAGGTGAACACTGAAGCTTTCTTT. This sequence encodes CASTPGQVNTEAFF.

The rearrangement links TRBV7-2 to TRBJ2-7; unclear D gene. From germline, CDR1 is SGHTA and CDR2 FQGNSA. V was trimmed by 1 base and J by 2 bases, leaving 6 bases between them. The CDR3 is 13 amino acids. The CDR3, as DNA: TGTGCCAGCAGCTTAGACACGGCCTACGAGCAGTACTTC. Translating gives CASSLDTAYEQYF.

This clone was observed once. The chain links TRBV27 to TRBJ2-5; D might be TRBD1 (6 bases). With 4 bases removed from V and 1 base from J, the gap between germline ends came to 10 bases. The CDR3 runs to 14 residues. CDR1 is MNHEY, CDR2 SMNVEV, per germline (reference sequence). The CDR3 DNA follows: TGTGCCAGCAGTTACAGCAGGGGCCAAGAGACCCAGTACTTC. Its protein is CASSYSRGQETQYF.

The gene calls are TRBV6-4 and TRBJ2-2, with TRBD1 matching 11 bases. The CDR3 contains 14 residues. V was pared by 7 bases and J by 3 bases, with 1 base of the junction left unmatched. Looked up from germline, CDR1 is MRHNA and CDR2 is SNTAGT. The CDR3: CASKGQGDTGELFF. The CDR3 DNA reads TGTGCCAGCAAGGGACAGGGGGACACCGGGGAGCTGTTTTTT.

J is TRBJ1-1 and V is TRBV5-1, with D unclear. V was clipped by 5 bases and J by 0 bases, with 8 bases between them. The CDR3 consists of 13 residues. Germline V gives CDR1 SGHRS, CDR2 YFSETQ. DNA of the CDR3: TGCGCCAGCAGGCTCCATATGAACACTGAAGCTTTCTTT. Protein product: CASRLHMNTEAFF.

V is TRBV6-5 and J is TRBJ1-1, with D perhaps matching TRBD1 (5 bases). V was cut by 0 bases and J by 3 bases, with 14 bases left in between. This CDR3 is 16 amino acids long. From germline, CDR1 is MNHEY and CDR2 SVGAGI. CDR3 sequence (DNA): TGTGCCAGCAGTTACTCGACGGTGGGGCCTTACACTGAAGCTTTCTTT. Its translation is CASSYSTVGPYTEAFF.

Concerning this clone: This CDR3 is also generated by other DNA sequences in the sample. The chain is built from TRBV3-1 (or the pseudogene TRBV3-2) and TRBJ2-3; no definite D call. The V end lost 2 bases, the J end lost 3 bases, and 0 bases lay between the germline ends. Germline lookup yields CDR1 LGHDT and CDR2 YNNKEL (reference sequence). This CDR3 spans 11 amino acids. CDR3 coding DNA: TGTGCCAGCAGCCAAACAGATACGCAGTATTTT. Encoded protein: CASSQTDTQYF.

This clone occurred once. The genes are TRBV7-6 and TRBJ2-3; 12 bases align to TRBD1. Germline loops: CDR1 SGHVS, CDR2 FNYEAQ. After removal of 1 base from V and 4 bases from J, the junction contained 6 bases not matched to a gene. The CDR3 has 17 residues. DNA for the CDR3: TGTGCCAGCAGCTTAGGGGGCTGGGACAGGGGGCCAGATACGCAGTATTTT. Residues: CASSLGGWDRGPDTQYF.

The rearrangement joins TRBV20-1 to TRBJ1-3, with D hard to call. Between the trimmed V and J ends, which lost 4 bases and 0 bases, there was a span of 1 base. The V gene's germline CDR1 is DFQATT and CDR2 SNEGSKA (reference sequence). This CDR3 comprises 11 residues. The CDR3 loop is CSANSGNTIYF. The CDR3 coding sequence is TGCAGTGCTAACTCTGGAAACACCATATATTTT.

This rearrangement joins TRBV6-1 to TRBJ2-7; 10 nucleotides match TRBD1. This CDR3 comprises 16 residues. The germline V gene has CDR1 MNHNS and CDR2 SASEGT. The J segment lost 0 bases and the V segment lost 1 base, leaving 3 bases of the junction unmatched. CDR3 amino acids: CASSEVGQGSSYEQYF. The CDR3 DNA follows: TGTGCCAGCAGTGAAGTGGGACAGGGGAGCTCCTACGAGCAGTACTTC.

This sequence joins TRBV7-2 and TRBJ1-4; D remains ambiguous. V shed 3 bases and J shed 4 bases, with 12 bases lying between them. The CDR3 sequence is 15 residues long. CDR1 and CDR2 (germline): SGHTA, FQGNSA. The CDR3 DNA reads as TGTGCCAGCAGCTTCGGAGGGATAAGTAATGAAAAACTGTTTTTT. Its protein product is CASSFGGISNEKLFF.

The rearrangement joins TRBV7-9 to TRBJ2-6; 7 bases line up with TRBD1. Germline values: CDR1 SEHNR, CDR2 FQNEAQ (reference sequence). Trimming cost V 3 bases and J 4 bases; bases outside gene matches: 6. This CDR3 spans 16 amino acids. CDR3: CASSLGQYTGANVLTF. The CDR3 coding sequence is TGTGCCAGCAGCTTGGGACAGTATACCGGGGCCAACGTCCTGACTTTC.

This sequence joins TRBV19 and TRBJ1-2, with TRBD1 matching 9 bases. The CDR3 contains 14 residues. Germline values: CDR1 LNHDA, CDR2 SQIVND (reference sequence). J was trimmed by 5 bases and V by 6 bases; bases with no gene match: 7. CDR3 bases: TGTGCCAGTAGGGACAGGGGATTGGAGTATGGCTACACCTTC. It codes for CASRDRGLEYGYTF.

The chain recombines TRBV7-2 with TRBJ1-5; 7 nucleotides match TRBD1. The CDR3 extends over 14 amino acids. Germline CDR1 SGHTA, CDR2 FQGNSA. The V and J ends lost 4 bases and 2 bases, in that order; junction bases with no gene match: 2. As DNA, the CDR3 is TGTGCCAGCAGCTCCGGGACAGGCAATCAGCCCCAGCATTTT. The encoded protein is CASSSGTGNQPQHF.

This chain uses TRBV7-8 with TRBJ2-5; TRBD2 agrees at 13 bases. The CDR3 is 16 residues long. V lost 5 bases and J lost 1; bases outside the gene matches: 4. From germline, CDR1 is SGHVS and CDR2 FQNEAQ. The CDR3 bases are TGTGCCAGCAGCATCAGACTAGCGGGAGGCCAAGAGACCCAGTACTTC. Its protein is CASSIRLAGGQETQYF.